The source of this TCR beta chain is a study of graft-versus-host responses after intestinal transplantation. Looking at the study overall: Those transplanted obtained multivisceral, liver-intestinal, or isolated intestinal grafts. Notes on the study in general: Allografts carried high graft-versus-host to host-versus-graft clonal ratios in patients having graft-donor T cell macrochimerism. Circulating GvH clone levels at their peak were associated with HvG declines (early post-transplant). GvH clonotypes were identified within recipient marrow, with a subset emerging first in ileum or blood.

Clones were read by immunoSEQ multiplex PCR, and TCRdb kept only the in-frame ones, dropping some. The sample yields 35,000 to 45,000 clones, 90% to 95% seen once. For this clone: What it recognizes is unknown.

The source is a human patient who received an intestinal transplant, so some T cells may come from the graft donor. The sample consisted of PBMCs, taken 524 days after transplant.

This chain's CDR3 is CASRAQDTYSNQPQHF. The CDR3 DNA follows: TGTGCCAGTAGGGCTCAAGACACTTATAGCAATCAGCCCCAGCATTTT. V usage is TRBV19 and J usage is TRBJ1-5; D ambiguous. CDR3 size: 16 residues. CDR1 LNHDA and CDR2 SQIVND come from the germline V gene (reference sequence). Trimming took off 6 bases at V and 0 bases at J, with 15 bases between the two ends.